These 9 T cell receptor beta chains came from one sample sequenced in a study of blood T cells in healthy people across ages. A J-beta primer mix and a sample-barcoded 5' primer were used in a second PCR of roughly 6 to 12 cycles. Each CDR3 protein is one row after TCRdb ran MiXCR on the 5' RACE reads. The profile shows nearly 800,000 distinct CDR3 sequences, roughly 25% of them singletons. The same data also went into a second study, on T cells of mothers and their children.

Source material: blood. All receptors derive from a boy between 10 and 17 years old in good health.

CDR3 residues: CASRQGGSYGYTF. The CDR3 coding sequence is TGTGCCAGCAGGCAGGGCGGGAGCTATGGCTACACCTTC. J is TRBJ1-2 and V is TRBV27, with D possibly matching TRBD1 (5 bases). The CDR3 is 13 residues long. Germline CDR1 is MNHEY and CDR2 is SMNVEV (reference sequence). The V gene lost 6 bases and the J gene lost 4 bases, with 12 bases spanning the gap.

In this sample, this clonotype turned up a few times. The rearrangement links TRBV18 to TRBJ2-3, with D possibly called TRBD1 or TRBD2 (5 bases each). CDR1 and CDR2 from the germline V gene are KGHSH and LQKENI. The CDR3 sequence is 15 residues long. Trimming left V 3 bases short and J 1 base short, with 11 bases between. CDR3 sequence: CASSPKGTRTDTQYF. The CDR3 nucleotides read TGTGCCAGCTCACCGAAGGGGACCCGCACAGATACGCAGTATTTT.

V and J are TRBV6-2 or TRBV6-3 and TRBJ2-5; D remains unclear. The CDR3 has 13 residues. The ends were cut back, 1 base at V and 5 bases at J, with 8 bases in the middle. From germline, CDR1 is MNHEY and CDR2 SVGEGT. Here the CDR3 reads CASSYFLGETQYF. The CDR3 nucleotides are TGTGCCAGCAGTTACTTTCTAGGCGAGACCCAGTACTTC.

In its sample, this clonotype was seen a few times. The DNA for the CDR3 is TGCGCCAGCAGCCAAGAGATTCTTACTAATCAGCCCCAGCATTTT. This translates into CASSQEILTNQPQHF. The rearrangement links TRBV4-3 to TRBJ1-5; D uncertain. Germline V gene data show CDR1 as LGHNA and CDR2 as YSLEER. Trimming stripped 0 bases from V and 4 bases from J, with 10 bases between. The CDR3 has 15 residues.

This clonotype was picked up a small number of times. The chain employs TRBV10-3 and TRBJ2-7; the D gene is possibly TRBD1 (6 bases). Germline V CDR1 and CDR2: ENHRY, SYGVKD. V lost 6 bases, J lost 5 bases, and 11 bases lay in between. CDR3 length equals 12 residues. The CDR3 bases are TGTGCCATCAGCCAGGACAGAGACGAGCAGTACTTC. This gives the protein CAISQDRDEQYF.

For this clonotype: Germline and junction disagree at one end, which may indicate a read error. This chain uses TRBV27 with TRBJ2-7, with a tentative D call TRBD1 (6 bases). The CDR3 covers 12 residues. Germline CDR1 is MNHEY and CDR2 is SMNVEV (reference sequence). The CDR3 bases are TGTGCCAGCTCAGACAGGTCCTCCGAGCAGTACTTC. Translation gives CASSDRSSEQYF.

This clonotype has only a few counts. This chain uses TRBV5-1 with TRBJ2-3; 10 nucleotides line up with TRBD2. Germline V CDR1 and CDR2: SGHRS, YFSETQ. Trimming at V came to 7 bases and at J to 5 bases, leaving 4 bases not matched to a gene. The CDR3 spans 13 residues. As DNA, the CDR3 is TGCGCCAGCGGAAGACTAGCGGGAGATACGCAGTATTTT. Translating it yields CASGRLAGDTQYF. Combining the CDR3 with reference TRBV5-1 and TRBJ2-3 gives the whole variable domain KAGVTQTPRYLIKTRGQQVTLSCSPISGHRSVSWYQQTPGQGLQFLFEYFSETQRNKGNFPGRFSGRQFSNSRSEMNVSTLELGDSALYLCASGRLAGDTQYFGPGTRLTVL.

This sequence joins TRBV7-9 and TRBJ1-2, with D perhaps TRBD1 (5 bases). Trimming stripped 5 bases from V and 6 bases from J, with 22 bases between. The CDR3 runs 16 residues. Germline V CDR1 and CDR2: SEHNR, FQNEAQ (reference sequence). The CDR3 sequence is CASSPGAGRVRNGYTF. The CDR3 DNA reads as TGTGCCAGCAGCCCCGGTGCAGGGCGTGTTAGGAATGGCTACACCTTC.

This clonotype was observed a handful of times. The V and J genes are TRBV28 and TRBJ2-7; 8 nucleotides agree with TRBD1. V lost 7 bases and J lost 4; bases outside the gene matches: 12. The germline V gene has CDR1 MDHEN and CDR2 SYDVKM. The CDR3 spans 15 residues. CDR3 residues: CASTPPRGQAYEQYF. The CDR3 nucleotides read TGTGCCAGCACTCCCCCCCGGGGACAGGCTTACGAGCAGTACTTC.